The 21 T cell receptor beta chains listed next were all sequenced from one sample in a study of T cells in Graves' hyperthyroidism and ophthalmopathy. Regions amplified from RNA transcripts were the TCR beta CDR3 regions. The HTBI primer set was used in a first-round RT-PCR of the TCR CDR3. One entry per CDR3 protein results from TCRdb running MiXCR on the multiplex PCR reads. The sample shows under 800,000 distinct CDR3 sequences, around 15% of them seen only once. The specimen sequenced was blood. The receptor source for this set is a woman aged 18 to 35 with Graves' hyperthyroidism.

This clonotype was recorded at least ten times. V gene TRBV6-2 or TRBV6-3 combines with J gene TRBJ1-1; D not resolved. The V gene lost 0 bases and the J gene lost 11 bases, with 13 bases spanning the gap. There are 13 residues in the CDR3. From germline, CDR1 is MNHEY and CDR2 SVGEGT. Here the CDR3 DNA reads TGTGCCAGCAGTTACTCCAACGCCGGAGGGGCTTTCTTT. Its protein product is CASSYSNAGGAFF.

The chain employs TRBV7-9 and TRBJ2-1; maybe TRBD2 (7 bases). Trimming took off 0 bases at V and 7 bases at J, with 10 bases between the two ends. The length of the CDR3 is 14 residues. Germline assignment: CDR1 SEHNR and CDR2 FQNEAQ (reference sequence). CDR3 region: CASSLAGGPNEQFF. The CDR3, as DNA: TGTGCCAGCAGCTTAGCGGGGGGGCCTAATGAGCAGTTCTTC.

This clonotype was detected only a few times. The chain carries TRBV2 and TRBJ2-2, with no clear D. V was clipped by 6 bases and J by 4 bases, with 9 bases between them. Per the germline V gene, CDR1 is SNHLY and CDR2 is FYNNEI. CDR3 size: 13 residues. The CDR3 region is CASSDGFTGELFF. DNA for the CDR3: TGTGCCAGCAGCGACGGATTCACCGGGGAGCTGTTTTTT.

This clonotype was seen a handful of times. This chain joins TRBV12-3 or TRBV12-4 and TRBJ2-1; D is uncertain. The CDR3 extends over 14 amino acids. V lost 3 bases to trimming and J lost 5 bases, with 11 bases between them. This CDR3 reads CASSFFPGHNEQFF. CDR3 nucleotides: TGTGCCAGCAGTTTTTTTCCAGGCCACAATGAGCAGTTCTTC.

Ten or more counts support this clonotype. The CDR3 DNA reads TGTGCCAGCTCACCAGCGACAGACCAAGAGACCCAGTACTTC. It encodes CASSPATDQETQYF. The chain joins TRBV18 to TRBJ2-5, with D tentatively TRBD1 (5 bases). The V gene's germline CDR1 is KGHSH and CDR2 LQKENI. V was trimmed by 2 bases and J by 0 bases, leaving 7 bases between them. The CDR3 totals 14 residues.

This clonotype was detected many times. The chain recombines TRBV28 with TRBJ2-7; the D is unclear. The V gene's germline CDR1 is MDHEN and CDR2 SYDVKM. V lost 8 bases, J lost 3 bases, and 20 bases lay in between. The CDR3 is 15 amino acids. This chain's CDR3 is CASGLRLTLNYEQYF. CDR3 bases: TGTGCCAGCGGGCTAAGGTTGACACTCAACTACGAGCAGTACTTC.

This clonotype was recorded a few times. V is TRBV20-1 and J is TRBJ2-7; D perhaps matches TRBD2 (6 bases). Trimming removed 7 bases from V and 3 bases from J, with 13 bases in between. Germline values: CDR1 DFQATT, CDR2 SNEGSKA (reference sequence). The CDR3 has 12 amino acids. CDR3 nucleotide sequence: TGCAGTGGGATCAGCGGGTACTACGAGCAGTACTTC. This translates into CSGISGYYEQYF.

The CDR3 DNA sequence: TGTGCCAGCAGACAGGACACGTATGGCTACACCTTC. It is translated as CASRQDTYGYTF. The chain links TRBV7-9 to TRBJ1-2; weak D call: TRBD1 (5 bases). The V end was cut by 6 bases, the J end by 5 bases, with 10 bases between. The CDR3 runs 12 residues. Germline values: CDR1 SEHNR, CDR2 FQNEAQ (reference sequence).

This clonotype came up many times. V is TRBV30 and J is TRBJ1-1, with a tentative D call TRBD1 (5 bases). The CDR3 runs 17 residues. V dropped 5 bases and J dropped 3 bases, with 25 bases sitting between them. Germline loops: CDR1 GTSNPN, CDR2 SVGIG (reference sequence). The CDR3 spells CAWGRPEGGTLYTEAFF. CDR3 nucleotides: TGTGCCTGGGGCCGCCCTGAAGGAGGGACCCTCTACACTGAAGCTTTCTTT.

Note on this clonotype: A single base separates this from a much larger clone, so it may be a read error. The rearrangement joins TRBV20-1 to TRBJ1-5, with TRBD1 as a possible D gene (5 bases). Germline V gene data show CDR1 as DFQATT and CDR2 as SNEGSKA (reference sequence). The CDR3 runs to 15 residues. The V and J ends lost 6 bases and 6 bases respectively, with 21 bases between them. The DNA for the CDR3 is TGCAGTGCCGCATTCCAGGCGGGAGGGACTCAGCCCCAGCATTTT. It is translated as CSAAFQAGGTQPQHF.

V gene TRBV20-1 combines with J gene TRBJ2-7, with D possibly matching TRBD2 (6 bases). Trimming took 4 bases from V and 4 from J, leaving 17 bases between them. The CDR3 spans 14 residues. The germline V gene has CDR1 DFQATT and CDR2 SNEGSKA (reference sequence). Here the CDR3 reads CSATPDGRGYEQYF. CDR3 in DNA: TGCAGTGCTACTCCCGACGGGAGAGGTTACGAGCAGTACTTC.

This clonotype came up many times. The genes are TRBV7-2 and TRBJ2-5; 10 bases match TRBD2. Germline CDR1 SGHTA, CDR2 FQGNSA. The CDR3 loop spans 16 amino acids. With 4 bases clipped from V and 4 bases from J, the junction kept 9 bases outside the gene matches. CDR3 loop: CASSSHLAGVGETQYF. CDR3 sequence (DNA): TGTGCCAGCAGCTCTCACCTAGCGGGAGTAGGAGAGACCCAGTACTTC.

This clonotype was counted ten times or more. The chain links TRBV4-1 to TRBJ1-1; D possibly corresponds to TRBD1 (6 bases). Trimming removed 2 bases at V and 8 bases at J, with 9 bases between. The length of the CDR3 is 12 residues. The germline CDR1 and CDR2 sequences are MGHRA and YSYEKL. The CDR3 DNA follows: TGCGCCAGCAGCCAACAGGGGAGGGAAGCTTTCTTT. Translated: CASSQQGREAFF.

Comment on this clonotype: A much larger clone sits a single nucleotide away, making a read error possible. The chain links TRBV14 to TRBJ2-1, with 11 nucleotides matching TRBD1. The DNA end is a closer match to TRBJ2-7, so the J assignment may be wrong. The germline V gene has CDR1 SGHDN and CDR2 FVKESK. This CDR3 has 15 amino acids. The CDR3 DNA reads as TGTGCCAGCAGCCAAGTGGGACAGGGGGTAAATGAGCAGTACTTC. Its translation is CASSQVGQGVNEQYF.

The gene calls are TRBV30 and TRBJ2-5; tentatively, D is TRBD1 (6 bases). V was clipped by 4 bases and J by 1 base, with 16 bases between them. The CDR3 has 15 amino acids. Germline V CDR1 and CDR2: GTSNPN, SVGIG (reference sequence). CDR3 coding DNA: TGTGCCTGGAATGTGGGACAAATACCCCAAGAGACCCAGTACTTC. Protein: CAWNVGQIPQETQYF.

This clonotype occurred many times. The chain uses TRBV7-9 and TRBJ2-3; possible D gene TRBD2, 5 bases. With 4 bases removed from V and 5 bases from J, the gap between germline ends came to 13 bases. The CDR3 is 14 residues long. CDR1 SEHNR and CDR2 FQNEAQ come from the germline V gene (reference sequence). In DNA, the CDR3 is TGTGCCAGCAGCTCCGTCCTCGAGGGAGATACGCAGTATTTT. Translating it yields CASSSVLEGDTQYF. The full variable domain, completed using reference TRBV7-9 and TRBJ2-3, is DTGVSQNPRHKITKRGQNVTFRCDPISEHNRLYWYRQTLGQGPEFLTYFQNEAQLEKSRLLSDRFSAERPKGSFSTLEIQRTEQGDSAMYLCASSSVLEGDTQYFGPGTRLTVL.

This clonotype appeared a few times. This chain's CDR3 is CATSLTRGETQYF. Written as DNA, the CDR3 is TGTGCCACCAGCCTGACGAGAGGAGAGACCCAGTACTTC. The gene calls are TRBV24-1 and TRBJ2-5; D gene ambiguous. The CDR3 is 13 amino acids. V gave up 7 bases and J gave up 4 bases, with 12 bases separating them. The germline V gene encodes CDR1 KGHDR and CDR2 SFDVKD.

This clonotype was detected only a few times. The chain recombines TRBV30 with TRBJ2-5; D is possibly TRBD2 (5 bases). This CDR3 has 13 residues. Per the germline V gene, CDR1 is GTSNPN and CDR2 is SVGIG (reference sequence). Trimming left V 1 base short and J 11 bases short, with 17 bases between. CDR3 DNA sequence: TGTGCCTGGAGTGAAGTAGTTCCCGGGATTCAGTACTTC. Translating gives CAWSEVVPGIQYF.

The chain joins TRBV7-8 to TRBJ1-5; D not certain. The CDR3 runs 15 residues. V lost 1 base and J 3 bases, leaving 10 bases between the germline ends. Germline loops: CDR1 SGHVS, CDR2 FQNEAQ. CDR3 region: CASSLGWQSNQPQHF. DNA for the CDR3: TGTGCCAGCAGCTTAGGTTGGCAGTCCAATCAGCCCCAGCATTTT.

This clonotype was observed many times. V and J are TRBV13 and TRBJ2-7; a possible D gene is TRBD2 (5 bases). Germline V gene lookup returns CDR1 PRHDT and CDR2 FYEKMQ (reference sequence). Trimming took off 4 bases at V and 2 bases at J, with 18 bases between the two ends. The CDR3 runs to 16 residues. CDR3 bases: TGTGCCAGCAGCTCGGATACTAGTGATAACGCCTACGAGCAGTACTTC. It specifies CASSSDTSDNAYEQYF.

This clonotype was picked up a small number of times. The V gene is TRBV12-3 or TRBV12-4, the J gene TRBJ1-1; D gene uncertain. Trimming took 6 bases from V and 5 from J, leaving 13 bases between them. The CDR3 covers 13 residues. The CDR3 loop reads CASRSRLETEAFF. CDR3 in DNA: TGTGCCAGCAGGTCTCGCCTTGAGACTGAAGCTTTCTTT.